This record covers a single TCR beta chain. This CDR3 is built from 15 residues. The germline V and J ends were trimmed by 9 bases and 2 bases, with 17 bases remaining between them. Germline CDR1 reads LNHDA; CDR2 reads SQIVND (reference sequence). Amplified TCR beta CDR3 regions came from RNA transcripts. The primer set for the first-round RT-PCR of the TCR CDR3 was HTBI. TCRdb re-called the multiplex PCR reads through MiXCR, storing one row per CDR3 protein. Among fewer than 550,000 distinct CDR3 sequences listed, 15% to 19% were seen once. This sample is drawn from a study of T cells in Graves' hyperthyroidism and ophthalmopathy.

This sequence joins TRBV19 and TRBJ1-5; D is perhaps TRBD1 (5 bases). The TCR comes from a woman aged 18-29 years with Graves' hyperthyroidism. The sequencing sample was made of blood. For the CDR3, the DNA is TGTGCCAGCGGACTGGGGGTTTTCGGCAATCAGCCCCAGCATTTT. It codes for CASGLGVFGNQPQHF.